This is a list of T cell receptor beta chains from one sample in a study of blood T cell repertoires in COVID-19. Assay used: immunoSEQ multiplex PCR; TCRdb lists only in-frame clones, some missing. The data hold more than 300,000 clones, with roughly 91% observed a single time. The sequenced sample was PBMCs or T cells enriched from blood (not recorded which). These receptors originate from a woman aged 30 to 39 who had recovered from COVID-19. Both conserved end residues are part of each CDR3. D genes are given only for firm matches. Size is omitted from some rows. Given values are once, few, many or a class for expanded clones.

V gene	J gene	clone size	D gene	CDR3 DNA	CDR3 protein
TRBV7-6	TRBJ2-7	-	-	TGTGCCAGCAGCCCGGAAGGATTTGCAGGGGCCGAGCAGTACTTC	CASSPEGFAGAEQYF
TRBV14	TRBJ2-7	-	TRBD2	TGTGCCAGCAGCCAAGACTTAACTAGCGGGTACCTTGCCGAGCAGTACTTC	CASSQDLTSGYLAEQYF
TRBV4-1	TRBJ2-1	-	-	TGCGCCAGCAGCCAGACCCCAGAGGCCGATGAGCAGTTCTTC	CASSQTPEADEQFF
TRBV19	TRBJ2-7	-	-	TGTGCCAGTAGTATCTCAAGCGGAGCCTACGAGCAGTACTTC	CASSISSGAYEQYF
TRBV5-8	TRBJ1-5	once	TRBD1	TGTGCCAGCAGCCCGATGTGGGACAGGGTTCGTACTCAGCCCCAGCATTTT	CASSPMWDRVRTQPQHF
TRBV9	TRBJ1-1	-	-	TGTGCCAGCAGCGTAGTAGAGGTCTCTAGTGGAGCTTTCTTT	CASSVVEVSSGAFF
TRBV30	TRBJ2-7	-	TRBD1	TGTGCCTGGGCCCCCGGGACAGGGAGCCACGAGCAGTACTTC	CAWAPGTGSHEQYF
TRBV5-1	TRBJ1-1	-	TRBD1	TGCGCCAGCAGCTTGGCCCGACAGGGAGGCACTGAAGCTTTCTTT	CASSLARQGGTEAFF
TRBV7-2	TRBJ2-3	once	TRBD1	TGTGCCAGCAGCACGGGACAGGGGGGCCTCACAGATACGCAGTATTTT	CASSTGQGGLTDTQYF
TRBV4-3	TRBJ2-7	-	TRBD1	TGCGCCAGCAGCCCGCAGACAGGGCTGAGCTCCTACGAGCAGTACTTC	CASSPQTGLSSYEQYF
TRBV5-4	TRBJ2-7	-	TRBD1	TGTGCCAGCAGCTCCCAGGACAGGGCTGCCTACGAGCAGTACTTC	CASSSQDRAAYEQYF
TRBV7-2	TRBJ2-2	-	-	TGTGCCAGCAGCTTACTTTTAGGGCAGGGCACCGGGGAGCTGTTTTTT	CASSLLLGQGTGELFF
TRBV10-1	TRBJ2-3	once	-	TGCGCCAGCAGGCCCGGGGGAGCAGATACGCAGTATTTT	CASRPGGADTQYF
TRBV10-3	TRBJ2-7	-	-	TGTGCCATCAGTGAGTCGGCAAATACCTACGAGCAGTACTTC	CAISESANTYEQYF
TRBV7-9	TRBJ1-2	-	-	TGTGCCAGCAGCCCGTCTCCTAGTGGGGGGAGCAACTATGGCTACACCTTC	CASSPSPSGGSNYGYTF
TRBV19	TRBJ2-1	once	-	TGTGCCAGTAACCTCCGGGGTGAGCAGTTCTTC	CASNLRGEQFF
TRBV7-9	TRBJ2-1	-	-	TGTGCCAGCAGCTTATACTTGAGATCGGGGTCCGGTGAGCAGTTCTTC	CASSLYLRSGSGEQFF
TRBV11-2	TRBJ2-2	-	-	TGTGCCAGCAGCTCCCACACATCGACAGCCGGGGAGCTGTTTTTT	CASSSHTSTAGELFF
TRBV28	TRBJ2-1	-	TRBD2	TGTGCCAGCAGAACGGGAGGGAGCTACAATGAGCAGTTCTTC	CASRTGGSYNEQFF
TRBV4-3	TRBJ2-5	once	-	TGCGCCAGCAGCCAAGGGGCGTTAGGTGGGAGTCAAGAGACCCAGTACTTC	CASSQGALGGSQETQYF
TRBV15	TRBJ2-7	-	-	TGTGCCACCAGCAGAGATCGGCCTGGTAGGGGGCGGGATCCCTACGAGCAGTACTTC	CATSRDRPGRGRDPYEQYF
TRBV7-9	TRBJ2-1	once	TRBD2	TGTGCCAGCAGCTTAGCGGGACTAGCGGGGGCTGTTGGGTTCTTC	CASSLAGLAGAVGFF
TRBV28	TRBJ1-1	-	-	TGTGCCAGCAGTTTCCGTGTTGACAGGAGGCACACTGAAGCTTTCTTT	CASSFRVDRRHTEAFF
TRBV7-3	TRBJ2-3	-	-	TGTGCCAGCAGCCGTACAGGGTTCACAGATACGCAGTATTTT	CASSRTGFTDTQYF
TRBV5-4	TRBJ2-1	-	TRBD1	TGTGCCAGCAGCTACGGTCTTCAGGGGGCGGCGGCTGAGCAGTTCTTC	CASSYGLQGAAAEQFF